This T cell receptor (beta chain) emerged from a study of neurological immune-mediated disorders. As for the cDNA, it was generated by 5'RACE with 10-nucleotide random UMIs. The output of every sequencing run exceeded 190 million TCR-beta sequences, derived from 15-18 subjects. TCRdb fed the 5' RACE reads into MiXCR, producing one record per CDR3 protein. The sample records 57,000 or so distinct CDR3 sequences, around 10% being singletons. The time point was: longitudinal time-point 2. The healthy controls volunteered at a blood bank in Maryland, USA. The unsorted libraries were made from 2 million PBMCs kept at -80 C. The clonotype originates from a man aged 25 to 45 in good health. The sample comprised PBMCs.

The CDR3 spells CASSYSRAGLPYNEQFF. CDR3 DNA sequence: TGTGCCAGCAGTTACTCGAGGGCGGGACTCCCCTACAATGAGCAGTTCTTC. The V and J genes are TRBV6-5 and TRBJ2-1, with D maybe TRBD2 (6 bases). The germline V gene encodes CDR1 MNHEY and CDR2 SVGAGI. CDR3 length: 17 residues. Trimming pared 0 bases from V and 2 bases from J, leaving 14 bases between.